The rows below give T cell receptor beta chains drawn from one sample of a study of vaccination effects on CD4 cells after COVID-19. Some clones are missing from TCRdb's copy, which holds only in-frame ones; the method was immunoSEQ multiplex PCR. The sample has more than 35,000 clones, about 69% seen once. What these receptors recognize is not known. The sequenced sample was CD4+ T cells from PBMCs cultured with HCoV-OC43 spike peptides, obtained before COVID-19 vaccination. Receptors were obtained from a human donor who received a COVID-19 vaccine. Each CDR3 is given with its conserved first and last residue. A D gene is named only where the DNA matches it firmly. Clone size, where shown, is once, few, many, or a class for clones that have expanded.

j_gene,abundance,d_gene,v_gene,CDR3nt,CDR3aa
TRBJ2-1,few,-,TRBV7-8,TGTGCCAGCAGCTTAGCGCGCATTAGGAACAATGAGCAGTTCTTC,CASSLARIRNNEQFF
TRBJ1-6,-,TRBD1,TRBV5-1,TGCGCCAGCAGCCCGCAGGGGGCTAATTCACCCCTCCACTTT,CASSPQGANSPLHF
TRBJ2-1,once,-,TRBV5-1,TGCGCCAGCGCTCAAGATGAGCAGTTCTTC,CASAQDEQFF
TRBJ1-1,-,-,TRBV18,TGTGCCAGCTCACAAATGAACACTGAAGCTTTCTTT,CASSQMNTEAFF
TRBJ1-4,once,TRBD1,TRBV6-5,TGTGCCAGCAGTCAACGGACAGGGAGATTTGAAAAACTGTTTTTT,CASSQRTGRFEKLFF
TRBJ2-7,-,TRBD1,TRBV2,TGTGCCAGCAGGGGTTCTCGACAGGGACCTAACGAGCAGTACTTC,CASRGSRQGPNEQYF
TRBJ2-7,-,-,TRBV7-2,TGTGCCAGCAGCTTATTACCAACCGCCTACGAGCAGTACTTC,CASSLLPTAYEQYF
TRBJ1-2,-,-,TRBV10-3,TGTGCCATCACTCCCGACAAATCCGCTCGCTATGGCTACACCTTC,CAITPDKSARYGYTF
TRBJ2-3,few,-,TRBV18,TGTGCCAGCTCACCTATATCCGGGAGTGATACGCAGTATTTT,CASSPISGSDTQYF
TRBJ2-1,-,TRBD1,TRBV5-4,TGTGCCAGCAGCCCCCCCGGGACAGGGACCTACAATGAGCAGTTCTTC,CASSPPGTGTYNEQFF
TRBJ1-2,few,TRBD1,TRBV27,TGTGCCACCTGGGACAGGGTTAACTATGGCTACACCTTC,CATWDRVNYGYTF
TRBJ2-5,-,TRBD2,TRBV5-1,TGCGCCAGCAGACCTGTAGCGGGACACCAAGAGACCCAGTACTTC,CASRPVAGHQETQYF
TRBJ2-3,-,TRBD1,TRBV5-6,TGTGCCAGCAGCTTACCGGACAGGGTTACAGATACGCAGTATTTT,CASSLPDRVTDTQYF
TRBJ1-1,-,-,TRBV25-1,TGTGCCAGCAGTGGGGCAGGATCCCCCACTGAAGCTTTCTTT,CASSGAGSPTEAFF
TRBJ1-4,-,-,TRBV28,TGTGCCAGCAGCTCCTCCCGTGGGGGCAGAGAAAAACTGTTTTTT,CASSSSRGGREKLFF
TRBJ2-7,-,-,TRBV3-1/TRBV3-2,TGTGCCAGCAGCTATGACGAAGGGGACGAGCAGTACTTC,CASSYDEGDEQYF
TRBJ2-1,-,-,TRBV9,TGTGCCAGCAGCGTATCGGGAGCGAGCGATGAGCAGTTCTTC,CASSVSGASDEQFF
TRBJ2-5,few,-,TRBV5-1,TGCGCCAGCAGCTTCCATGACGCGGGGAAAGAGACCCAGTACTTC,CASSFHDAGKETQYF
TRBJ1-2,-,TRBD1,TRBV9,TGTGCCAGCAGCGTAGTGGACAGGGGTGGTGGCTACACCTTC,CASSVVDRGGGYTF
TRBJ2-2,-,-,TRBV11-3,TGTGCCAGCTCCGGGGGCGGAACGAACACCGGGGAGCTGTTTTTT,CASSGGGTNTGELFF